The clone carrying this TCR beta chain was picked up a small number of times. No antigen is known for it. 5'RACE, which relied on constant-segment primers, yielded TCR alpha and TCR beta cDNA libraries carrying sample barcodes and UMIs. Each CDR3 protein gets one entry after TCRdb re-called the 5' RACE reads with MiXCR. This table has fewer than 140,000 distinct CDR3 sequences, roughly 12% appearing once. The entry originates in a study of T-cell memory formation after mild COVID-19. On the study more broadly: TCR clusters mostly belonged to single donors. Regarding the study as a whole: Day 15 to 85 contractors were CD4/CD8 balanced; later expanders leaned CD4+.

The V and J ends lost 2 bases and 4 bases, in that order; junction bases with no gene match: 9. The germline CDR1 and CDR2 sequences are SNHLY and FYNNEI. The CDR3 sequence is 16 residues long. This TCR derives from an adult woman who had mild COVID-19 (a few samples of this study predate the infection). Cell type and time point are not known. The chain combines TRBV2 with TRBJ2-3, with 7 positions matching TRBD1. Input material: PBMCs or a T cell subset sorted from them (not recorded which). The DNA for the CDR3 is TGTGCCAGCAGTGAAACTCGAGGGGGCCGGGCAGATACGCAGTATTTT. It is translated as CASSETRGGRADTQYF.